This T cell receptor (beta chain) was sequenced for a study of OX40 agonist ivuxolimab in advanced cancers. The length of the CDR3 is 14 residues. Germline CDR1 MRHNA, CDR2 SNTAGT. The ends lost 2 bases at V and 3 bases at J; junction bases unmatched: 0. The data were produced by immunoSEQ multiplex PCR, yet TCRdb's version contains in-frame clones alone and is incomplete. Altogether about 35,000 clones are present, 92% being singletons, with the ten largest covering approximately 22%. The sequences come from CD4+ or CD8+ T cells sorted from blood, collected in a trial of the OX40 agonist ivuxolimab. The clonotype was recovered from an adult with an advanced solid tumor such as melanoma, head and neck, liver or kidney cancer. The chain is built from TRBV6-4 and TRBJ2-1; 8 bases line up with TRBD2. The CDR3 is CASSDTSGYNEQFF. CDR3 bases: TGTGCCAGCAGTGACACTAGCGGCTACAATGAGCAGTTCTTC.